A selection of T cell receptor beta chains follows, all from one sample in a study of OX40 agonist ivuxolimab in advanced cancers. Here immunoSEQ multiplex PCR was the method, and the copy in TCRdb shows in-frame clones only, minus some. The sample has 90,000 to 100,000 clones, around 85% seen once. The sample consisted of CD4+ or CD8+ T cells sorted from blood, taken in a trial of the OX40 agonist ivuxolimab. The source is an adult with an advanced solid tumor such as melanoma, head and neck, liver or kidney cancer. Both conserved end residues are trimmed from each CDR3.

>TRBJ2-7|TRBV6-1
ASRHRDNYEQY
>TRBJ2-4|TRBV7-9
ASSPEGGNNIQY
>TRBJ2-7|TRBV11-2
ASSDPKGGQGEQY
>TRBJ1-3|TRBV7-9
ASSLISPVSGNTIY
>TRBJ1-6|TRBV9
ASGQGGSPLH
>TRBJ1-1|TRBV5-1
ASSLGAHTEAF
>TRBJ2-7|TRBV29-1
SVARGQGAGEQY
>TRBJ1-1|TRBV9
ASSVAQGAAEAF
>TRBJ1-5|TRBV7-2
ASSLARGGNQPQH
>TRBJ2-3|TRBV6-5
ASSYETGGTDTQY
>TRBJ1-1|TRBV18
ASSSGQEAF
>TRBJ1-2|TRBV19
ASSIDGAQKTYGYT
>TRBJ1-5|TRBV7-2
ASSLSFDQPQH
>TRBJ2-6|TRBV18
ASSPDYSGANVLT
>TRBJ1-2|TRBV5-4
ASSSLDGYT
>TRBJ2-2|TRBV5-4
ASSLSGALNTGELF
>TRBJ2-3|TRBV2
ASSAELVGGPDTQY
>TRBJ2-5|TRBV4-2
ASSQATQPGGIETQY
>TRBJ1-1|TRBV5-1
ASSLAGSTEAF
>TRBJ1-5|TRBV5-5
ASSSTGHSSNQPQH
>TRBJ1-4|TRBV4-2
ASSSQIWGTDEKLF
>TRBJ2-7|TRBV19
ASSEGGEQY
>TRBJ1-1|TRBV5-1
ASSLLRGRGLFSATEAF
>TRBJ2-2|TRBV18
ASSPTGRHLENTGELF
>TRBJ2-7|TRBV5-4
ASSFGQDRGEQY
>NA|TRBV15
ATSRDGAPYEQY
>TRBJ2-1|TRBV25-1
ASSGSGHEQF
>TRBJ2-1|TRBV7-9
ASSLAYWRYSYNEQF